This entry lists 5 T cell receptor beta chains sequenced from one sample in a study of T cell responses to AZD1222 COVID-19 vaccine. Only in-frame clones appear in the TCRdb table, and some are missing; sequencing was by immunoSEQ multiplex PCR. The data show 90,000 to 110,000 clones, with over 75% seen just once and approximately 15% held by the top ten. The material sequenced was peripheral blood, taken on day 0 of AZD1222 vaccination. These receptors were obtained from an adult in good health.

This clone was picked up one time. This chain joins TRBV5-1 and TRBJ1-2; 11 positions agree with TRBD1. This CDR3 region has 14 residues. Germline V gene lookup returns CDR1 SGHRS and CDR2 YFSETQ. The V and J ends lost 0 bases and 8 bases, in that order; junction bases with no gene match: 3. CDR3 in DNA: TGCGCCAGCAGCTTGGCGGGACAGGGGGAAGGCTACACCTTC. Translation: CASSLAGQGEGYTF.

J is TRBJ1-5 and V is TRBV5-1; D call uncertain. The length of the CDR3 is 15 residues. V was trimmed by 0 bases and J by 0 bases, leaving 7 bases between them. From germline, CDR1 is SGHRS and CDR2 YFSETQ. CDR3 bases: TGCGCCAGCAGCTTGGACCCGTTTAGCAATCAGCCCCAGCATTTT. Protein: CASSLDPFSNQPQHF.

The chain uses TRBV5-4 and TRBJ2-7, with D tentatively TRBD1 or TRBD2 (5 bases each). V lost 3 bases and J lost 5, with 15 bases in between. Germline-derived CDR1 and CDR2 are SGHNT and YYREEE (reference sequence). The CDR3 sequence is 14 residues long. CDR3 sequence reads: CASSSGPRRDEQYF. CDR3 in DNA: TGTGCCAGCAGCTCGGGACCCCGAAGGGACGAGCAGTACTTC.

V gene TRBV5-6 combines with J gene TRBJ1-1; D is unclear. Looked up from germline, CDR1 is SGHDT and CDR2 is YYEEEE. V was pared by 2 bases and J by 12 bases, with 14 bases between. The CDR3 consists of 12 residues. The CDR3 nucleotides read TGTGCCAGCAGCTTTTTTAAGGGCTCACCTTTCTTT. Translation: CASSFFKGSPFF.

J is TRBJ1-2 and V is TRBV2, with 9 positions matching TRBD1. V was pared by 7 bases and J by 0 bases, with 6 bases of the junction left unmatched. This CDR3 contains 15 residues. Germline lookup yields CDR1 SNHLY and CDR2 FYNNEI. CDR3 nucleotides: TGTGCCAGCATCGGACAGGGGCGAACTAACTATGGCTACACCTTC. It translates to CASIGQGRTNYGYTF.